The 20 T cell receptor beta chains presented below share a single source sample, sequenced in a study of T-cell memory formation after mild COVID-19. MiXCR, run by TCRdb on the 5' RACE reads, gives a single entry per CDR3 protein. The sample contains some 50,000 distinct CDR3 sequences, less than 15% of which appear only once. Sequenced material: PBMCs or a T cell subset sorted from them (not recorded which). The receptor source for this set is a man aged 18-30 years who had mild COVID-19 (a few samples of this study predate the infection). Cell type and time point are not known.

This clonotype was seen many times. V and J are TRBV3-1 and TRBJ2-1; TRBD1 is a possible D gene (7 bases). The CDR3 consists of 15 residues. The V end lost 3 bases, the J end lost 4 bases, and 13 bases lay between the germline ends. CDR1 and CDR2 (germline): LGHDT, YNNKEL (reference sequence). CDR3 in amino acids: CASSQGTAGYNEQFF. CDR3 DNA: TGTGCCAGCAGCCAGGGGACAGCGGGTTACAATGAGCAGTTCTTC.

The chain is built from TRBV24-1 and TRBJ2-7; perhaps D is TRBD1 or TRBD2 (5 bases each). The CDR3 consists of 16 residues. V lost 4 bases, J lost 3 bases, and 18 bases lay in between. CDR1 KGHDR and CDR2 SFDVKD come from the germline V gene. In nucleotides, the CDR3 is TGTGCCACCAGTGACCCTATTTTATGGGGGAGCTACGAGCAGTACGTC. It is translated as CATSDPILWGSYEQYV.

The sample holds a few counts of this clonotype. The chain joins TRBV4-1 to TRBJ1-6, with D unresolved. V dropped 4 bases and J dropped 6 bases, with 16 bases sitting between them. There are 16 residues in the CDR3. Germline V lookup: CDR1 MGHRA, CDR2 YSYEKL. CDR3 in amino acids: CASSPIGREANSPLHF. The CDR3 region has the DNA TGCGCCAGCAGCCCCATTGGGAGGGAGGCTAATTCACCCCTCCACTTT.

The V gene is TRBV6-2 or TRBV6-3, the J gene TRBJ1-5; D remains ambiguous. The CDR3 is 11 residues long. V was pared by 4 bases and J by 4 bases, with 2 bases between. Germline CDR1 MNHEY, CDR2 SVGEGT. Written as DNA, the CDR3 is TGTGCCAGCAGTTCTAATCAGCCCCAGCATTTT. It codes for CASSSNQPQHF.

In this sample, this clonotype turned up a few times. The chain is built from TRBV12-3 or TRBV12-4 and TRBJ2-3; TRBD1 is a possible D gene (5 bases). CDR3 length: 13 amino acids. Trimming cost V 7 bases and J 4 bases, with 12 bases left between them. CDR3 nucleotides: TGTGCCAGCACCCCCCAGGGTGCAGATACGCAGTATTTT. Translating gives CASTPQGADTQYF.

The V call is TRBV5-6, the J call TRBJ1-1; D unresolved. The germline V gene encodes CDR1 SGHDT and CDR2 YYEEEE. The CDR3 has 12 residues. The V and J ends lost 2 bases and 5 bases respectively, with 7 bases between them. CDR3 DNA: TGTGCCAGCAGCTTTAGGTGGACTGAAGCTTTCTTT. It specifies CASSFRWTEAFF.

There are many counts of this clonotype. This rearrangement joins TRBV5-1 to TRBJ2-3, with 7 bases aligning to TRBD1. CDR1 and CDR2 from the germline V gene are SGHRS and YFSETQ. CDR3 length: 16 amino acids. V was pared by 0 bases and J by 0 bases, with 4 bases of the junction left unmatched. CDR3: CASSLEGGLSTDTQYF. The DNA for the CDR3 is TGCGCCAGCAGCTTGGAAGGGGGCCTCAGCACAGATACGCAGTATTTT.

This clonotype was observed a few times. The V gene is TRBV20-1, the J gene TRBJ1-1; D is possibly TRBD1 (6 bases). The CDR3 has 14 residues. Germline values: CDR1 DFQATT, CDR2 SNEGSKA (reference sequence). V gave up 6 bases and J gave up 1 base, with 15 bases separating them. CDR3 in amino acids: CSAPPGHWNTEAFF. The CDR3 nucleotides read TGCAGTGCCCCACCGGGACATTGGAACACTGAAGCTTTCTTT.

V usage is TRBV20-1 and J usage is TRBJ2-5; 15 positions match TRBD2. Per the germline V gene, CDR1 is DFQATT and CDR2 is SNEGSKA (reference sequence). The V and J ends lost 3 bases and 7 bases, in that order; junction bases with no gene match: 9. CDR3 length equals 16 residues. In nucleotides, the CDR3 is TGCAGTGCTAGTAAAGGACTAGCGGGGGGGTCCGGGACCCAGTACTTC. Protein: CSASKGLAGGSGTQYF.

This clonotype rates as medium-sized (0.01 to 0.1%). The V call is TRBV7-6, the J call TRBJ2-7; D is unresolved. CDR3 length equals 13 residues. V lost 1 base and J lost 0, with 4 bases in between. Germline V gene data show CDR1 as SGHVS and CDR2 as FNYEAQ. CDR3 nucleotides: TGTGCCAGCAGCTTAGGTCTCTCCTACGAGCAGTACTTC. It translates to CASSLGLSYEQYF.

This CDR3 reads CASSLPGLVEPDQETQYF. In nucleotides, the CDR3 is TGTGCCAGCAGCCTGCCTGGACTAGTAGAGCCCGACCAAGAGACCCAGTACTTC. The V and J genes are TRBV7-2 and TRBJ2-5; 7 bases line up with TRBD2. CDR3 length: 18 amino acids. V shed 5 bases, J shed 0 bases, and the junction held 15 bases outside the gene matches. Germline V gene data show CDR1 as SGHTA and CDR2 as FQGNSA.

There are a few counts of this clonotype. The chain recombines TRBV11-2 with TRBJ2-3, with D perhaps TRBD2 (6 bases). The V gene's germline CDR1 is SGHAT and CDR2 FQNNGV. V was trimmed by 2 bases and J by 5 bases, leaving 14 bases between them. There are 15 residues in the CDR3. The CDR3 reads CASSLWGSAGDTQYF. In DNA, the CDR3 is TGTGCCAGCAGCTTATGGGGTTCAGCGGGAGATACGCAGTATTTT.

On this clonotype: No conserved phenylalanine or tryptophan ends this CDR3, so it is likely a read error. CDR3 residues: CASTAGQGPNSPLHC. Here the CDR3 DNA reads TGTGCCAGCACCGCAGGACAGGGACCGAATTCACCCCTCCACTGT. The V and J genes are TRBV27 and TRBJ1-6; 8 positions match TRBD1. The J segment lost 7 bases and the V segment lost 7 bases, leaving 9 bases of the junction unmatched. Germline values: CDR1 MNHEY, CDR2 SMNVEV (reference sequence). This CDR3 spans 15 amino acids.

This chain joins TRBV18 and TRBJ2-7, with D possibly matching TRBD1 (6 bases). The germline CDR1 and CDR2 sequences are KGHSH and LQKENI. The V gene lost 5 bases and the J gene lost 2 bases, with 10 bases spanning the gap. The CDR3 runs to 13 residues. The CDR3 loop is CASSTGKPYEQYV. The CDR3 DNA is TGTGCCAGCTCAACAGGGAAACCCTACGAGCAGTACGTC.

This clonotype has only a few counts. This chain connects TRBV9 to TRBJ2-3; D is possibly TRBD1 or TRBD2 (7 bases each). This CDR3 has 14 amino acids. Germline loops: CDR1 SGDLS, CDR2 YYNGEE. V shed 3 bases and J shed 4 bases, with 12 bases lying between them. CDR3 in amino acids: CASSGGGGADTQYF. Here the CDR3 DNA reads TGTGCCAGCAGCGGGGGAGGGGGCGCAGATACGCAGTATTTT.

This clonotype was seen a handful of times. V and J are TRBV12-3 or TRBV12-4 and TRBJ2-7; TRBD1 aligns across 11 bases. The V segment lost 3 bases and the J segment 2 bases; nucleotides outside the gene matches: 3. The CDR3 covers 15 residues. CDR3 residues: CASSFWTGGTYEQYF. The CDR3 DNA reads TGTGCCAGCAGTTTCTGGACAGGGGGCACCTACGAGCAGTACTTC.

The V gene is TRBV4-3, the J gene TRBJ2-1; TRBD2 aligns across 8 bases. Unmatched junction bases numbered 1, after V lost 0 bases and J lost 0 bases. Germline CDR1 and CDR2: LGHNA and YSLEER. This CDR3 contains 16 residues. This chain's CDR3 is CASSQDLAGSYNEQFF. In DNA, the CDR3 is TGCGCCAGCAGCCAAGATCTAGCGGGCTCCTACAATGAGCAGTTCTTC.

The genes are TRBV4-1 and TRBJ2-7; D not resolved. Germline CDR1 reads MGHRA; CDR2 reads YSYEKL. The CDR3 loop spans 15 amino acids. V was clipped by 4 bases and J by 2 bases, with 15 bases between them. The CDR3 is CASSRAPTRTYEQYV. The CDR3 nucleotides are TGCGCCAGCAGCCGAGCCCCGACACGGACCTACGAGCAGTACGTC.

In its sample, this clonotype was seen a few times. The rearrangement joins TRBV10-3 to TRBJ1-1; D is undetermined. This CDR3 region has 14 residues. Per the germline V gene, CDR1 is ENHRY and CDR2 is SYGVKD. The V gene lost 7 bases and the J gene lost 0 bases, with 12 bases spanning the gap. This CDR3 is CAIMEGGLNTEAFF. The DNA for the CDR3 is TGTGCCATCATGGAAGGTGGGCTGAACACTGAAGCTTTCTTT.

The V call is TRBV3-1, the J call TRBJ1-1; D is unresolved. Germline CDR1 reads LGHDT; CDR2 reads YNNKEL (reference sequence). The length of the CDR3 is 12 residues. Trimming removed 1 base at V and 9 bases at J, with 9 bases between. The CDR3 spells CASSQGEGKAFF. The CDR3, as DNA: TGTGCCAGCAGCCAAGGGGAAGGGAAAGCTTTCTTT. The full variable domain, rest sourced from reference TRBV3-1 and TRBJ1-1, is DTAVSQTPKYLVTQMGNDKSIKCEQNLGHDTMYWYKQDSKKFLKIMFSYNNKELIINETVPNRFSPKSPDKAHLNLHINSLELGDSAVYFCASSQGEGKAFFGQGTRLTVV.